This T cell receptor beta chain was profiled in a study of blood T cell repertoires in COVID-19. Produced via immunoSEQ multiplex PCR; TCRdb's table is partial and in-frame only. The sample holds over 60,000 clones, approximately 82% seen once. This clone was recorded a few times. There are 14 residues in the CDR3. CDR1 and CDR2 (germline): LGHDT, YNNKEL (reference sequence). The V segment lost 3 bases and the J segment 7 bases; nucleotides outside the gene matches: 7. The chain is built from TRBV3-1 (or the pseudogene TRBV3-2) and TRBJ2-7, with 9 bases fitting TRBD1. This receptor was obtained from an elderly man with active COVID-19. Input material: peripheral blood. The CDR3: CASSQQGQGGEQYF. CDR3 nucleotides: TGTGCCAGCAGCCAGCAGGGACAGGGCGGAGAGCAGTACTTC.